This T cell receptor (beta chain) derives from a study of shared clonotypes between healthy human individuals (dated by TCRdb to about 2020). A note on the overall study: A few men and a couple of women, aged 18 to 49 years, made up the cohort. For each donor, CD4 naive and CD4 memory were each run on three plates, CD8 naive on two plates, and CD8 memory on one plate. The study deeply sequenced blood TCR repertoires of about 5 healthy adults to estimate repertoire size and the extent of clonotype sharing between individuals. Libraries were prepared and TCR repertoires were sequenced by different laboratories using diverse techniques, in order to increase sequencing depth and limit assay-specific biases. Per donor, leukapheresis produced somewhere between about 0.85 and 9.5 billion PBMCs. Here is what the overall study found, with its caveats: Across a handful of donors, around 5% of naive CD4, 3% to 4% of naive CD8, around 2.5% of memory CD4, and under 0.45% of memory CD8 clonotypes were shared. Even with the large sequencing depth, rarefaction of the sorted-subset datasets indicated that sequencing was incomplete. Sampling was restricted to blood, and TCR repertoires in tissue are likely to differ from TCR repertoires in blood. Estimated clonotype richness was generally larger for naive than for memory subsets. Based on pairwise subsampling, the degree of clonotype sharing among donors was expected to be affected by sequencing depth. Compared with non-shared clonotypes, the clonotypes found in all four sorted-subset donors had higher generation probabilities. Because the study included a small number of donors, the genetic and exposure-history diversity represented was limited.

The donors were healthy, HIV-negative adults with no recently reported acute infections or vaccinations. Only Caucasian adults living in Nashville, Tennessee, USA were represented among the donors. CD4+ T cells were enriched by magnetic negative selection, after which naive cells were positively selected on CD45RA and the negative fraction was taken as the memory subset. Blood was collected by leukapheresis, and PBMCs were isolated by Ficoll-Histopaque density gradient centrifugation and then cryopreserved in liquid nitrogen vapor phase. Analytical flow cytometry was used to check the purity and quantity of each magnetically sorted T cell population. Each sorted fraction had its genomic DNA isolated and then quantified by UV absorbance on a Nanodrop 2000c. In the case of this clone: Which antigen it targets is not known. It has no much larger one-base neighbor in the sample; base qualities were not kept.

At the junction V is shortened by 4 bases and J by 5 bases; bases outside the gene matches: 6. The CDR3 measures 15 amino acids from cysteine to phenylalanine. This entry keeps only the CDR3 DNA: 45 bases, framed from base 1. From a lookup of the germline V gene (reference sequence), CDR1 and CDR2 are SGHKS and YYEKEE. Using the deep immunoSEQ assay, multiplex PCR amplified TCR CDR3 regions from genomic DNA. For each cell subset, the extracted genomic DNA was distributed evenly across all wells of several immunoSEQ 96-well plates, and each plate served as one replicate. For sorted subsets, each replicate PCR was loaded with roughly 0.2 ug genomic DNA, equivalent to roughly 30,000 T cell genomes. The purified libraries were quantified using a Qubit 3.0 fluorometer, sized with a Bioanalyzer 2100, and then quantified again using the KAPA Library Quantification kit. Each immunoSEQ 96-well plate was sequenced on its own single-read 150-cycle Illumina NextSeq 550 flow cell. Concerning the study's data processing: Because the immunoSEQ output held only junctional sequences and lacked quality scores, the filtering could not match the filtering applied to full-length reads. Sequences were annotated with PyIR, a Python wrapper for IgBLAST v1.9, and V/J genes and CDR3 were assigned using IMGT germline references. Reads were filtered out if the reads had weak V/J assignments (E-value above 1e-6), no CDR3, stop codons, out-of-frame junctions, or ambiguous translated residues. V3J clonotypes were defined as sequences sharing the same inferred V gene, J gene, and CDR3 amino acid sequence. To compute the percentage overlap between repertoires, the number of shared unique clonotypes was divided by the size of the smaller repertoire. Repertoire richness was assessed with RTK rarefaction, the Chao1 estimator, and Recon v2.1 estimates of unobserved clonotypes. Generation probabilities for all TCRbeta clonotypes obtained by the gDNA method from several donors were computed using OLGA. Not all clones reach the TCRdb copy of this immuneACCESS table, which keeps in-frame sequences only. Checked studies attribute under half of the gap to unresolved V genes and leave the rest unexplained. From that table come the V and J calls and clone size; the DNA was used to work out D and trimming. The sample profile shows around 1.6 million clones; approximately 98% of them were found once. The ten largest clones represent roughly 0.42% of the sample.

Input material: naive CD4+ T cells sorted from blood. The sample's cell subset or site label, decoded: CD45RA+ positively selected. The receptor was derived from a man younger than 45 in good health. The sequence links TRBV5-5 to TRBJ1-5; the central 10 bases match TRBD1. The CDR3 region reads CASSVDRGLYQPQHF. The DNA sequence reads TGTGCCAGCAGCGTCGACAGGGGGCTGTATCAGCCCCAGCATTTT.